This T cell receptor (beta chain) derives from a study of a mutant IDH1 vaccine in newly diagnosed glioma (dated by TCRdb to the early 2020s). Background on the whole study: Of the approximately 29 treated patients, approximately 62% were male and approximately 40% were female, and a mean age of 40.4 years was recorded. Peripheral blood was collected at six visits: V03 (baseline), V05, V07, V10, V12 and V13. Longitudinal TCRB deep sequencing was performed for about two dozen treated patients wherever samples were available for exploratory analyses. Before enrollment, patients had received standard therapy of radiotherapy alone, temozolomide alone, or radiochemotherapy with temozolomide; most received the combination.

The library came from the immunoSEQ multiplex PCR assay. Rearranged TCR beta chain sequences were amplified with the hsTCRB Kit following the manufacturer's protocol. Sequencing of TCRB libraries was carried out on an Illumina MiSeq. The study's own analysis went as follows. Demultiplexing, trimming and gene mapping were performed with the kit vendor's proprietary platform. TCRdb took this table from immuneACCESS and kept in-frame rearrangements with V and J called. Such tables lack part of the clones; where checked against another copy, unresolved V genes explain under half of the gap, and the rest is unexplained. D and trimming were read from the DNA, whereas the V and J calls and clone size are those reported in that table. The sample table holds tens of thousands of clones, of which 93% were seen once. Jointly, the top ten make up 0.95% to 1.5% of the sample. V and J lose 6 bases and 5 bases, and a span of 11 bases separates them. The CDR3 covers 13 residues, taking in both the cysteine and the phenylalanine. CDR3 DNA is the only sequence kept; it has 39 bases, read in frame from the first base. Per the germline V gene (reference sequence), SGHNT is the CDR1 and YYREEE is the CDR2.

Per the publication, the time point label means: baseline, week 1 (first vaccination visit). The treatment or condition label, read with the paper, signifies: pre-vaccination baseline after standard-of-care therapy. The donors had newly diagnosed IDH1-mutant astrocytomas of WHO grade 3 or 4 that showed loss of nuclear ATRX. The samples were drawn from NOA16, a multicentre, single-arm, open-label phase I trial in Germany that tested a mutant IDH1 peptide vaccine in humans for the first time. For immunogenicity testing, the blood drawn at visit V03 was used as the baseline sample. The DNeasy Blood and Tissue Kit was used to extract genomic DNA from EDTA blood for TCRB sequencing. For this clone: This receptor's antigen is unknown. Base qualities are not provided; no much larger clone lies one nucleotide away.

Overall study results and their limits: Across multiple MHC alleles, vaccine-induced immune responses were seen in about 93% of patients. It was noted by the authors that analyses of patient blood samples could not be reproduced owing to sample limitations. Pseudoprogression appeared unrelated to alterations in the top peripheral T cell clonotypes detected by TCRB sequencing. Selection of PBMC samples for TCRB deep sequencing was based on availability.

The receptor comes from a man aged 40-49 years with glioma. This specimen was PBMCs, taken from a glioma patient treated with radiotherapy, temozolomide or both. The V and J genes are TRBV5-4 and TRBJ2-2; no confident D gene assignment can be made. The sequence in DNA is TGTGCCAGCACCCCGATTGGGACCGGGGAGCTGTTTTTT. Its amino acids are CASTPIGTGELFF.